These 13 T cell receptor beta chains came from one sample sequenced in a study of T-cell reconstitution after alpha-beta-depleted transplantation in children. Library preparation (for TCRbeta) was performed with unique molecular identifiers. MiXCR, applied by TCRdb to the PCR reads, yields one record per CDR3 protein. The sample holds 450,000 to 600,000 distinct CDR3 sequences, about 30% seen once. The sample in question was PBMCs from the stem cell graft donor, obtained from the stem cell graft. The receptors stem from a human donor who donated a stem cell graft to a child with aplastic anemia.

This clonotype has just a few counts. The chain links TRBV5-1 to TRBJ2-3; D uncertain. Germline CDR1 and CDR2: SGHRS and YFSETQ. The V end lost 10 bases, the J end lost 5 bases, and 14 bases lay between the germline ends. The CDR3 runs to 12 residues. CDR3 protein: CASRISGDTQYF. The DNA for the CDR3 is TGCGCCTCGCGGATCTCGGGAGATACGCAGTATTTT.

In DNA, the CDR3 is TGTGCCAGCAGCCAAGCTGAAACCGAGCAGTACTTC. Translating it yields CASSQAETEQYF. The gene calls are TRBV3-1 and TRBJ2-7, with D unresolved. From germline, CDR1 is LGHDT and CDR2 YNNKEL (reference sequence). V lost 1 base and J 6 bases, leaving 7 bases between the germline ends. The CDR3 sequence is 12 residues long.

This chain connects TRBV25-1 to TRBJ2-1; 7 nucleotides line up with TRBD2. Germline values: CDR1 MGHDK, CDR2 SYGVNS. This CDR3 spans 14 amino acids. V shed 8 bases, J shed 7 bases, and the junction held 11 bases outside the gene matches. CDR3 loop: CASSLSGWGNEQFF. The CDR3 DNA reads TGTGCCAGCTCACTTAGCGGGTGGGGAAATGAGCAGTTCTTC.

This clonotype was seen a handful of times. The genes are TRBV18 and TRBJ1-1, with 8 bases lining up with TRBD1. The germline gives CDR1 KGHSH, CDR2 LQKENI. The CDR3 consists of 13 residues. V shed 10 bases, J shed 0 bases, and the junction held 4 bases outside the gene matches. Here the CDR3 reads CATAGGMNTEAFF. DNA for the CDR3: TGTGCCACCGCAGGGGGCATGAACACTGAAGCTTTCTTT.

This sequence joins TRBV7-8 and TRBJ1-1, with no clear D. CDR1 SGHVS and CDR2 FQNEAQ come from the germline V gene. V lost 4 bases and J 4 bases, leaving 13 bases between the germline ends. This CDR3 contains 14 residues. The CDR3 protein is CASSSQLGGTEAFF. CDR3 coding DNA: TGTGCCAGCAGCTCCCAACTCGGCGGCACTGAAGCTTTCTTT.

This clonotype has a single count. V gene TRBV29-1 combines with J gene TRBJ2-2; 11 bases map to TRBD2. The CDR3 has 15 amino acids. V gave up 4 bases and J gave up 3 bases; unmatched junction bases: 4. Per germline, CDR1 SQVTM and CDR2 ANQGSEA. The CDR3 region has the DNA TGCAGCGTTGGCCGGGGACTAGCGGACACCGGGGAGCTGTTTTTT. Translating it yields CSVGRGLADTGELFF.

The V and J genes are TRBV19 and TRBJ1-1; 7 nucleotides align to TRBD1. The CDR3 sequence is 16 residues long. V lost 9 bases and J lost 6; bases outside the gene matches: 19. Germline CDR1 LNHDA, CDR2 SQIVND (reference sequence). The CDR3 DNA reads TGTGCCAGCCTTAACGCCTGGACAGGCGCGGGTTCTGAAGCTTTCTTT. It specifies CASLNAWTGAGSEAFF.

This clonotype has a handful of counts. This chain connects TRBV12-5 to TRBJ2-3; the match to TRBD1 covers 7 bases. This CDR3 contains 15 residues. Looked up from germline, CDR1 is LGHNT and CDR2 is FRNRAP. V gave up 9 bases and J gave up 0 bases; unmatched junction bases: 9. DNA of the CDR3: TGTGCTAGCCTACAGGGGTCGACTAGCACAGATACGCAGTATTTT. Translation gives CASLQGSTSTDTQYF. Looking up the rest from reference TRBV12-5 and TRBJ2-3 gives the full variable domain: DARVTQTPRHKVTEMGQEVTMRCQPILGHNTVFWYRQTMMQGLELLAYFRNRAPLDDSGMPKDRFSAEMPDATLATLKIQPSEPRDSAVYFCASLQGSTSTDTQYFGPGTRLTVL.

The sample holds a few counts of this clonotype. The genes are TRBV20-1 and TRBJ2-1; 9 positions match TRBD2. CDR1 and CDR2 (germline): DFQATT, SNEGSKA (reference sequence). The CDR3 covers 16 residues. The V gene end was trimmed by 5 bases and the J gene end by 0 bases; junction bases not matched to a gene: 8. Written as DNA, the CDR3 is TGCAGTGCTCCGGGGCGGGAGGGCAGCTCCTACAATGAGCAGTTCTTC. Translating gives CSAPGREGSSYNEQFF.

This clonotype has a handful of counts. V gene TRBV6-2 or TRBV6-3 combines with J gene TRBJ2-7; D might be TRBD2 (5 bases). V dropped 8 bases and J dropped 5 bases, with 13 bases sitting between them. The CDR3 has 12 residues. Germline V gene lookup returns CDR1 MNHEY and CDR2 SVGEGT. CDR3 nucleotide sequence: TGTGCCAGCTGGCTAGCTGGGAACGAGCAGTACGTC. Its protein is CASWLAGNEQYV.

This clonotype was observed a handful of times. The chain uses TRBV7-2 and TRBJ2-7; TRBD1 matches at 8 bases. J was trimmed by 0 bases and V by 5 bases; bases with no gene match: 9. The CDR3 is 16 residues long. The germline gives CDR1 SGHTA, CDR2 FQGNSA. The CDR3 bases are TGTGCCAGCAGCCCCACAAGGACAGGGCTCTCCTACGAGCAGTACTTC. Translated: CASSPTRTGLSYEQYF.

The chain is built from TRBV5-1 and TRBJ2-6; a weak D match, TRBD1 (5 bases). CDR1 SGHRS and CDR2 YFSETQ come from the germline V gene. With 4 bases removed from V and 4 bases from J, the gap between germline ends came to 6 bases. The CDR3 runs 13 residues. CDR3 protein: CASSQGGANVLTF. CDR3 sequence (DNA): TGCGCCAGCAGCCAGGGAGGGGCCAACGTCCTGACTTTC.

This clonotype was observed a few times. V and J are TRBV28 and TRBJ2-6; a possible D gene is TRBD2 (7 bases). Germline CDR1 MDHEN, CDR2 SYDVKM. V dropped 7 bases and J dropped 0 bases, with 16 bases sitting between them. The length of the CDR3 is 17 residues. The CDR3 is CASTLSGGASGANVLTF. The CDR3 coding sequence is TGTGCCAGCACCTTATCGGGGGGCGCCTCTGGGGCCAACGTCCTGACTTTC.